Each of the 8 T cell receptor beta chains below was sequenced from the same sample in a study of shared clonotypes between healthy human individuals. The protocol was immunoSEQ multiplex PCR, while the TCRdb copy is restricted to in-frame clones and leaves out a portion. The repertoire has approximately 2.5 million clones, over 85% of them found once; the top ten carry more than 0.35%. The sample taken for sequencing was naive CD4+ T cells from PBMCs. This sample's subset: CD45RA+ positively selected. The receptors were gathered from a man younger than 35 in good health. Some clones in this sample may be carry-over from other donors' samples.

The chain combines TRBV5-1 with TRBJ2-5; a possible D gene is TRBD1 (5 bases). The V gene lost 2 bases and the J gene lost 2 bases, with 13 bases spanning the gap. Germline V lookup: CDR1 SGHRS, CDR2 YFSETQ. The CDR3 extends over 15 amino acids. The CDR3 DNA is TGCGCCAGCAGCTTAGGGGTCCTGCCGCAAGAGACCCAGTACTTC. This codes for CASSLGVLPQETQYF. Full variable domain (missing parts from reference TRBV5-1 and TRBJ2-5): KAGVTQTPRYLIKTRGQQVTLSCSPISGHRSVSWYQQTPGQGLQFLFEYFSETQRNKGNFPGRFSGRQFSNSRSEMNVSTLELGDSALYLCASSLGVLPQETQYFGPGTRLLVL.

The J gene is TRBJ1-2, the V gene TRBV5-1; weak D call: TRBD1 (5 bases). Germline V gives CDR1 SGHRS, CDR2 YFSETQ. Trimming removed 0 bases from V and 7 bases from J, with 19 bases in between. The CDR3 is 16 amino acids. The CDR3 DNA is TGCGCCAGCAGCTTGGTCCCCCCCGTAGGGGAAATTGGCTACACCTTC. It codes for CASSLVPPVGEIGYTF.

The chain is built from TRBV29-1 and TRBJ1-1; tentative D call: TRBD1 (6 bases). V lost 7 bases and J lost 0, with 12 bases in between. Germline V gene data show CDR1 as SQVTM and CDR2 as ANQGSEA. The length of the CDR3 is 13 residues. The CDR3 protein is CSASGQLNTEAFF. The CDR3 DNA reads TGCAGCGCCTCAGGACAGCTGAACACTGAAGCTTTCTTT.

This chain links TRBV2 with TRBJ1-5; the D is unclear. Trimming removed 5 bases at V and 2 bases at J, with 10 bases between. This CDR3 contains 14 residues. Germline V lookup: CDR1 SNHLY, CDR2 FYNNEI. The chain's CDR3 is CASSLDGGNQPQHF. The CDR3 DNA follows: TGTGCCAGCAGTCTGGACGGGGGCAATCAGCCCCAGCATTTT.

The CDR3 reads CASTTGVEYGYTF. CDR3 sequence (DNA): TGTGCCAGCACGACAGGCGTGGAGTATGGCTACACCTTC. The rearrangement uses TRBV28 and TRBJ1-2, with TRBD1 as a possible D gene (6 bases). The germline V gene encodes CDR1 MDHEN and CDR2 SYDVKM. V was pared by 7 bases and J by 5 bases, with 14 bases between. This CDR3 comprises 13 residues.

CDR3 nucleotides: TGCGCCAGCGCGTATCTTGACAGGGTCGAGCAGTACTTC. Amino acids: CASAYLDRVEQYF. The V and J genes are TRBV10-2 and TRBJ2-7; 7 positions match TRBD1. V lost 8 bases to trimming and J lost 6 bases; unmatched junction nucleotides: 10. This CDR3 spans 13 amino acids. CDR1 and CDR2 (germline): WSHSY, SAAADI.

In this sample, this clone turned up once. This sequence joins TRBV30 and TRBJ1-4; maybe TRBD1 (6 bases). V shed 3 bases and J shed 0 bases, with 11 bases lying between them. Germline loops: CDR1 GTSNPN, CDR2 SVGIG (reference sequence). There are 15 residues in the CDR3. In DNA, the CDR3 is TGTGCCTGGAGGAAGGGGGTTTCAACTAATGAAAAACTGTTTTTT. The encoded protein is CAWRKGVSTNEKLFF.

The chain uses TRBV28 and TRBJ2-3, with a tentative D call TRBD2 (6 bases). Germline values: CDR1 MDHEN, CDR2 SYDVKM. The CDR3 runs to 14 residues. V was pared by 7 bases and J by 4 bases, with 15 bases between. The CDR3 nucleotides read TGTGCCAGCACCCCCGATGGGGGGTCAGATACGCAGTATTTT. Protein product: CASTPDGGSDTQYF.